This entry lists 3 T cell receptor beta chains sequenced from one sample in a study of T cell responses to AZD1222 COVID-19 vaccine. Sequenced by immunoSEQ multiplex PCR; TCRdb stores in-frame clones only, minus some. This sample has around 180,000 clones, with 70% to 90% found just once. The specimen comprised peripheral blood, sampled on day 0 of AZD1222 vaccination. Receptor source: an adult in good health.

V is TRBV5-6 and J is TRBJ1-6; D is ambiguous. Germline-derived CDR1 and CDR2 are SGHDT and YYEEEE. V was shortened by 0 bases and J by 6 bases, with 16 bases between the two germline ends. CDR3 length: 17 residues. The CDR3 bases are TGTGCCAGCAGCTTGGGGTTGGTAGGCCGGGGTAATTCACCCCTCCACTTT. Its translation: CASSLGLVGRGNSPLHF.

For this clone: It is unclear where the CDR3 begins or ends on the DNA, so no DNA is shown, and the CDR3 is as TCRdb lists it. The CDR3 region is CASILDKDTEAFF. The J gene is TRBJ1-1, the V gene TRBV28; the table's D call, TRBD1, has no DNA check behind it. Germline V gene lookup returns CDR1 MDHEN and CDR2 SYDVKM. The CDR3 length equals 13 residues, ends included.

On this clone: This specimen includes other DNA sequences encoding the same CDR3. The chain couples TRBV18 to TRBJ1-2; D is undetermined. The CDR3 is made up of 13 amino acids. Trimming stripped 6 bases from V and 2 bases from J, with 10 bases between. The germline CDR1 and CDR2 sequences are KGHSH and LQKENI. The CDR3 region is CASSPEANYGYTF. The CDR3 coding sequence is TGTGCCAGCTCTCCGGAAGCCAACTATGGCTACACCTTC. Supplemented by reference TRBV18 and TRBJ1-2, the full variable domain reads NAGVMQNPRHLVRRRGQEARLRCSPMKGHSHVYWYRQLPEEGLKFMVYLQKENIIDESGMPKERFSAEFPKEGPSILRIQQVVRGDSAAYFCASSPEANYGYTFGSGTRLTVV.